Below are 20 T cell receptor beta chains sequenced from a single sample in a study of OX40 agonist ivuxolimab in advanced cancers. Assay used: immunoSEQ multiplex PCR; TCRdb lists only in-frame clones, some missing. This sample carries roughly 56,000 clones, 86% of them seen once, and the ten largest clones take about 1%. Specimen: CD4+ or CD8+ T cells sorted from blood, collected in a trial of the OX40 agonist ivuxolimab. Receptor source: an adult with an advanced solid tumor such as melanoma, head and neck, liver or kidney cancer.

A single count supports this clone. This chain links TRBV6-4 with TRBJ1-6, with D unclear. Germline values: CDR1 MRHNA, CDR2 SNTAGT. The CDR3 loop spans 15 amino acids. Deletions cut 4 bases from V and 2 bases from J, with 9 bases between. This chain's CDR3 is CASSVRGTYNSPLHF. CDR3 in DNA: TGTGCCAGCAGTGTCCGGGGTACCTATAATTCACCCCTCCACTTT.

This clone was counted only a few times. The CDR3 nucleotides read TGTGCCAGCAGCGAAACCACAGGGTTCGGCTATGGCTACACCTTC. Translated: CASSETTGFGYGYTF. V and J are TRBV6-1 and TRBJ1-2, with D perhaps TRBD1 (6 bases). The CDR3 sequence is 15 residues long. Trimming shortened V by 6 bases and J by 4 bases, and 18 bases separated the two germline ends. Germline CDR1 and CDR2: MNHNS and SASEGT.

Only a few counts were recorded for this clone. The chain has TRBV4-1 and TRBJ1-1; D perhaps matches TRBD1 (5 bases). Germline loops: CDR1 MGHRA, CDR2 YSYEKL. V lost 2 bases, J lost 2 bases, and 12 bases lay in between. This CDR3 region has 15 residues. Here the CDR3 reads CASSQFWRGNTEAFF. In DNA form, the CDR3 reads TGCGCCAGCAGCCAATTTTGGAGGGGAAACACTGAAGCTTTCTTT.

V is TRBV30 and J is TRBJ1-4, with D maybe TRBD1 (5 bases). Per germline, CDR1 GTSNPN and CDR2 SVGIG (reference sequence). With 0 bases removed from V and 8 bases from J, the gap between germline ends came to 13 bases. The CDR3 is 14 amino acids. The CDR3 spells CAWSVSGNSEKLFF. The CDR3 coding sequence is TGTGCCTGGAGTGTATCAGGGAATTCGGAAAAACTGTTTTTT.

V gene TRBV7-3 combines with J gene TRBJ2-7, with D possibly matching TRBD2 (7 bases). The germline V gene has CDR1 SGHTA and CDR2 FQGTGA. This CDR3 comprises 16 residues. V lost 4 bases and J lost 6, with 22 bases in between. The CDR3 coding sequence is TGTGCCAGCAGCTCCCTGGGGGGGCGGGAGCGTGGCGAGCAGTACTTC. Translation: CASSSLGGRERGEQYF.

The CDR3 region is CASSQVVSGARGEQFF. The CDR3 DNA is TGCGCCAGCAGCCAAGTCGTCTCGGGGGCCAGAGGCGAGCAGTTCTTC. V usage is TRBV4-1 and J usage is TRBJ2-1; either TRBD1 or TRBD2 may fit D (6 bases each). The CDR3 is 16 amino acids. Germline V gene data show CDR1 as MGHRA and CDR2 as YSYEKL. The V end was cut by 1 base, the J end by 10 bases, with 20 bases between.

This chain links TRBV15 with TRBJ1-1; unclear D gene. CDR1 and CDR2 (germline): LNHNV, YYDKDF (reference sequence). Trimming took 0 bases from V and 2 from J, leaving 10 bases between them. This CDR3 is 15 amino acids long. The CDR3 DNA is TGTGCCACCAGCAGAGATAGGGTGAGAAACACTGAAGCTTTCTTT. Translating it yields CATSRDRVRNTEAFF.

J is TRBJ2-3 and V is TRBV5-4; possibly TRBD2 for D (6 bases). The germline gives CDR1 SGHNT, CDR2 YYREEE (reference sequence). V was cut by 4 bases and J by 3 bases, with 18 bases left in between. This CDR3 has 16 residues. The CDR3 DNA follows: TGTGCCAGCAGCAACGGACTACCCCAACCGACAGATACGCAGTATTTT. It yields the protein CASSNGLPQPTDTQYF.

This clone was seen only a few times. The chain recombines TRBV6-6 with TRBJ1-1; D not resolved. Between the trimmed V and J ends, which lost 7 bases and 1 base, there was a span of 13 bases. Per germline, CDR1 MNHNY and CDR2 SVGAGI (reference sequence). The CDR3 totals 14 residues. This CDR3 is CASTPTEKNTEAFF. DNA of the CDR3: TGTGCCAGCACCCCAACAGAGAAGAACACTGAAGCTTTCTTT.

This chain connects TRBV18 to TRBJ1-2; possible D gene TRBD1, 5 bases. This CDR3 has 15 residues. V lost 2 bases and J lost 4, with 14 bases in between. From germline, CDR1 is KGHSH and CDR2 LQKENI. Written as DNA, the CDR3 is TGTGCCAGCTCACCAGAGAGGCAGGGTGGCTATGGCTACACCTTC. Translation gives CASSPERQGGYGYTF.

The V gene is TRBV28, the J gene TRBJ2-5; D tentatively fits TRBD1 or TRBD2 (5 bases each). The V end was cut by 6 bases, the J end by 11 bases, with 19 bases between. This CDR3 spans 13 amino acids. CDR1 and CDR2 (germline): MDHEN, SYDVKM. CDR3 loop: CASRPGRTWGQYF. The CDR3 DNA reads TGTGCCAGCAGACCGGGACGTACGTGGGGGCAGTACTTC.

The CDR3 loop reads CASSFWTSQETQYF. The CDR3 DNA follows: TGTGCCAGCAGCTTCTGGACTTCCCAAGAGACCCAGTACTTC. The genes are TRBV7-9 and TRBJ2-5; a possible D gene is TRBD2 (5 bases). V lost 3 bases and J 1 base, leaving 9 bases between the germline ends. The CDR3 spans 14 residues. Germline V gene lookup returns CDR1 SEHNR and CDR2 FQNEAQ (reference sequence). Supplemented by reference TRBV7-9 and TRBJ2-5, the full variable domain reads DTGVSQNPRHKITKRGQNVTFRCDPISEHNRLYWYRQTLGQGPEFLTYFQNEAQLEKSRLLSDRFSAERPKGSFSTLEIQRTEQGDSAMYLCASSFWTSQETQYFGPGTRLLVL.

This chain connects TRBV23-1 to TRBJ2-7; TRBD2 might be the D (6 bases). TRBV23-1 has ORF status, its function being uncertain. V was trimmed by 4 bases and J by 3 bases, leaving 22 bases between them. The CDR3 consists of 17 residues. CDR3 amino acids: CASSPPPGGGFVYEQYF. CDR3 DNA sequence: TGCGCCAGCAGTCCTCCCCCCGGGGGAGGCTTTGTCTACGAGCAGTACTTC.

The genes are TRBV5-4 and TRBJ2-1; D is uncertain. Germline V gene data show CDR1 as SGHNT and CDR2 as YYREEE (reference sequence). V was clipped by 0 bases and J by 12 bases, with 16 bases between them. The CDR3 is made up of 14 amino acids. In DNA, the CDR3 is TGTGCCAGCAGCTTGGCCGCCGAAATCGAGTCGCAGTTCTTC. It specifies CASSLAAEIESQFF.

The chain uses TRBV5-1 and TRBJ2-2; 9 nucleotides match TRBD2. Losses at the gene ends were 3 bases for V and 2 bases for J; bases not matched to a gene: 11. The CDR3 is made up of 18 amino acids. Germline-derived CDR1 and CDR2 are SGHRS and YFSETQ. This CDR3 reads CASSSGILAGVNTGELFF. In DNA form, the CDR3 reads TGCGCCAGCAGCTCTGGGATCTTAGCGGGGGTTAACACCGGGGAGCTGTTTTTT.

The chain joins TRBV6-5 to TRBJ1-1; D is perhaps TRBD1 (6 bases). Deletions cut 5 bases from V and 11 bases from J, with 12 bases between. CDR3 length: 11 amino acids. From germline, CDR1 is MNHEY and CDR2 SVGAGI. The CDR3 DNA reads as TGTGCCAGCAGTAGTAGGGGGGGGGCTTTCTTT. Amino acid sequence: CASSSRGGAFF.

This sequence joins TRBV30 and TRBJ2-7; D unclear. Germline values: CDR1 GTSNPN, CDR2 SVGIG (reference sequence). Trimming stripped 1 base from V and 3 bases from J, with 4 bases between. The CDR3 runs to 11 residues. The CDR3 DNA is TGTGCCTGGAGTGGATACTACGAGCAGTACTTC. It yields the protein CAWSGYYEQYF.

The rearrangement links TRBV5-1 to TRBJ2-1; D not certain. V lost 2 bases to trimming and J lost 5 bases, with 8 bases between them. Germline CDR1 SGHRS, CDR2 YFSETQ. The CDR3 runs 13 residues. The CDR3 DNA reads TGCGCCAGCAGCTTAGGAAGAAACAATGAGCAGTTCTTC. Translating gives CASSLGRNNEQFF.

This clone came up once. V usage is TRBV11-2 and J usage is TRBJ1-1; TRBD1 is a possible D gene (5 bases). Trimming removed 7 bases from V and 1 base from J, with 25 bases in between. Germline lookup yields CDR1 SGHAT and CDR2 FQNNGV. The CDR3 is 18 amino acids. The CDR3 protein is CASTTWGYRLMENTEAFF. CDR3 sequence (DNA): TGTGCCAGCACAACGTGGGGCTACAGACTCATGGAGAACACTGAAGCTTTCTTT.

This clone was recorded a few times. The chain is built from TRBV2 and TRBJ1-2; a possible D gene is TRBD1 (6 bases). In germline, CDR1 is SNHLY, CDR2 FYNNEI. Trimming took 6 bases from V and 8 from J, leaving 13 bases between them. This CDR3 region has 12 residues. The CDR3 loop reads CASRSAGVGYTF. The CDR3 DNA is TGTGCCAGCAGGTCGGCAGGGGTAGGCTACACCTTC.